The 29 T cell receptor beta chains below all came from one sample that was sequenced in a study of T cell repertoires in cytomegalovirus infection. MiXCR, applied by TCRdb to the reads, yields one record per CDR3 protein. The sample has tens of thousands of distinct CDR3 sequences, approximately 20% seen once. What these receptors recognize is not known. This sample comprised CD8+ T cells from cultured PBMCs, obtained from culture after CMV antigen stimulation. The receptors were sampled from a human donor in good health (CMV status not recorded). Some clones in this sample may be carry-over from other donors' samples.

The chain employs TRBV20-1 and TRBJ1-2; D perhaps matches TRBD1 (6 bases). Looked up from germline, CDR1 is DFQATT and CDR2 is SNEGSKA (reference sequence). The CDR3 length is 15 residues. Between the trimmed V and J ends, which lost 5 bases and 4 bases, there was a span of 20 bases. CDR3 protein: CSAQSPNRVGYGYTF. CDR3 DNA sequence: TGCAGTGCTCAAAGCCCAAACAGGGTTGGCTATGGCTACACCTTC.

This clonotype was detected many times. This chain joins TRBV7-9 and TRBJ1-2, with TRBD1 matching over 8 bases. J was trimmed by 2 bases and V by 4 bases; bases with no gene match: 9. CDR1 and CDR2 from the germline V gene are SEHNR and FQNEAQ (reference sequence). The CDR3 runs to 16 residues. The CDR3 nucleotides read TGTGCCAGCAGCTCCCCCCCCGGGACAGGAAACTATGGCTACACCTTC. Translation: CASSSPPGTGNYGYTF.

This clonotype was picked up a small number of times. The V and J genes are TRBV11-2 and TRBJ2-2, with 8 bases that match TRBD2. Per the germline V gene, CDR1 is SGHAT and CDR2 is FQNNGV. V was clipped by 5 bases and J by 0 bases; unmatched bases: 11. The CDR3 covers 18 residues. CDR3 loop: CASSVVPRGLANTGELFF. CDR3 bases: TGTGCCAGCAGCGTAGTACCTAGGGGACTAGCGAACACCGGGGAGCTGTTTTTT.

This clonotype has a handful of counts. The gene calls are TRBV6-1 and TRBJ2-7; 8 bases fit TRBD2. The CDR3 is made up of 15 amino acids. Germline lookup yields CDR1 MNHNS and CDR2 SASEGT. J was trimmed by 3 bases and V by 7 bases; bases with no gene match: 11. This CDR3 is CASKDSGAHFYEQYF. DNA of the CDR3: TGTGCCAGCAAAGATAGCGGGGCCCACTTCTACGAGCAGTACTTC.

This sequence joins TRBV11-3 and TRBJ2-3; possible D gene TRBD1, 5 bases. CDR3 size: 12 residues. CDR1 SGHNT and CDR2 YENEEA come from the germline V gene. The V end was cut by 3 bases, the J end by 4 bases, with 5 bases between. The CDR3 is CASSFRADTQYF. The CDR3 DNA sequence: TGTGCCAGCAGCTTCAGGGCAGATACGCAGTATTTT.

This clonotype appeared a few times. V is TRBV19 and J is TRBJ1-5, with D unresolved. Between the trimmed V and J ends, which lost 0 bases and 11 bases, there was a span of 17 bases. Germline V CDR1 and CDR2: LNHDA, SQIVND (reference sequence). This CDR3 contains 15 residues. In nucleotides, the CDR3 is TGTGCCAGTAGTATAGATCTATGGGGAGTTTCGGCCCAGCATTTT. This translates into CASSIDLWGVSAQHF.

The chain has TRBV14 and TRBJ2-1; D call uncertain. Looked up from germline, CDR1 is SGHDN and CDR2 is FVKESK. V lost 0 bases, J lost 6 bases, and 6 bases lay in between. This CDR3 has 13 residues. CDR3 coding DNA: TGTGCCAGCAGCCAAGAGGTGGGCAATGAGCAGTTCTTC. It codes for CASSQEVGNEQFF.

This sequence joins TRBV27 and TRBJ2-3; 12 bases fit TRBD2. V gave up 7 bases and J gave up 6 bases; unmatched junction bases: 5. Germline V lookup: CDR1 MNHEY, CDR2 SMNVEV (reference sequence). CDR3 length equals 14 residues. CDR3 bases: TGTGCCAGCACTAGCGGGGGGGCGACTGATACGCAGTATTTT. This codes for CASTSGGATDTQYF.

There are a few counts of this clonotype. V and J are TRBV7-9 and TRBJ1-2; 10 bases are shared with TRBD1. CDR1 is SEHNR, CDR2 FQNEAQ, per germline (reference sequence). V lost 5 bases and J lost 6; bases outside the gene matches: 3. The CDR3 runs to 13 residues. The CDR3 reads CASSLGQGNGYTF. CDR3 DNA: TGTGCCAGCAGCCTGGGACAGGGGAATGGCTACACCTTC.

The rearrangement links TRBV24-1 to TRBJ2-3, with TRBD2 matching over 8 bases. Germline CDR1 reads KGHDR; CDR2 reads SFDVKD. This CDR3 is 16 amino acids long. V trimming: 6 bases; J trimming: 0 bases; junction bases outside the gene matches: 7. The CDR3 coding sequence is TGTGCCACCAGTTCGGGACTAGACTATAGCACAGATACGCAGTATTTT. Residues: CATSSGLDYSTDTQYF.

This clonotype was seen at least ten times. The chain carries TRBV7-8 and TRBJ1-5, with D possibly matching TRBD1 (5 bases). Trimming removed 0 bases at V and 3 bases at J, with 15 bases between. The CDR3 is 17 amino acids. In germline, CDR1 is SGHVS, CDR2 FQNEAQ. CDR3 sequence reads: CASSLALSSGNNQPQHF. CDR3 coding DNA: TGTGCCAGCAGCTTAGCGCTAAGTTCAGGGAACAATCAGCCCCAGCATTTT.

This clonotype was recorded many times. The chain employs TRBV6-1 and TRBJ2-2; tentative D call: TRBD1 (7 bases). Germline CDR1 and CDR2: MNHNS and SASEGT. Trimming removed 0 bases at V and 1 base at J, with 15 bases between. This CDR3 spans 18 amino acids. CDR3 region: CASSEALGGQKNTGELFF. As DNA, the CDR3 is TGTGCCAGCAGTGAAGCTTTGGGGGGACAGAAGAACACCGGGGAGCTGTTTTTT.

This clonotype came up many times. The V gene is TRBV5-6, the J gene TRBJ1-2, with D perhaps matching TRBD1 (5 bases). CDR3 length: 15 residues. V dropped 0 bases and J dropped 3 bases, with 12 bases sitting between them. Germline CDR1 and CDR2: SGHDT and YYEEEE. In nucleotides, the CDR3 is TGTGCCAGCAGCTTGGGGACACATCCCGACTATGGCTACACCTTC. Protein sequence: CASSLGTHPDYGYTF.

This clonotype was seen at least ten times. CDR3 residues: CASSPTGGTTDTQYF. The CDR3 DNA sequence: TGTGCCAGCAGCCCGACAGGGGGGACGACAGATACGCAGTATTTT. The chain combines TRBV7-9 with TRBJ2-3; 9 nucleotides align to TRBD1. CDR3 length: 15 amino acids. V was clipped by 5 bases and J by 3 bases; unmatched bases: 6. Germline V gene sequence: CDR1 SEHNR, CDR2 FQNEAQ (reference sequence).

Here the CDR3 DNA reads TGTGCCAGCAGAAAAAGGGGGACAGGGTATGCAGATACGCAGTATTTT. Amino acids: CASRKRGTGYADTQYF. The chain combines TRBV2 with TRBJ2-3, with 9 bases that match TRBD1. The CDR3 sequence is 16 residues long. Per germline, CDR1 SNHLY and CDR2 FYNNEI. The ends lost 6 bases at V and 4 bases at J; junction bases unmatched: 11.

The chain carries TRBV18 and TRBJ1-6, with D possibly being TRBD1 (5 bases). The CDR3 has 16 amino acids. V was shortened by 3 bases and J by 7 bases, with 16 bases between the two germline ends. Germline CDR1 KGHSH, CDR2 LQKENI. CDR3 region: CASSPQQADRNSPLHF. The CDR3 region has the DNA TGTGCCAGCTCACCGCAACAGGCAGATAGGAATTCACCCCTCCACTTT.

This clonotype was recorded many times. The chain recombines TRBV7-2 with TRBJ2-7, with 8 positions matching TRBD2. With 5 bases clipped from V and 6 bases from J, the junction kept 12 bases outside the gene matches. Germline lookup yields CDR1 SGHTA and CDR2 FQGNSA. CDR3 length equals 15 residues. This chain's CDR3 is CASSPPASGLGEQYF. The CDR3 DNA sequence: TGTGCCAGCAGCCCCCCGGCTAGCGGGTTAGGCGAGCAGTACTTC.

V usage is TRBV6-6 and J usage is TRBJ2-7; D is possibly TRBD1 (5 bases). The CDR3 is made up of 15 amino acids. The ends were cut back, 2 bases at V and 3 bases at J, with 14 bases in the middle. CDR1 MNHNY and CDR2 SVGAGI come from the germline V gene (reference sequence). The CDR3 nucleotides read TGTGCCAGCAGTTACGGGCAGGGCCTATACTACGAGCAGTACTTC. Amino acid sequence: CASSYGQGLYYEQYF.

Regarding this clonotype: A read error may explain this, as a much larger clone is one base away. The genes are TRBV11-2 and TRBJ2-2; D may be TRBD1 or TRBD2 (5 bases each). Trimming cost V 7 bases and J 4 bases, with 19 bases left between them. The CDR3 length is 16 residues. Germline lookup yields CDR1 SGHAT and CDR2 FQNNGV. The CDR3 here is CASNLGGGGVTGELFF. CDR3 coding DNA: TGTGCCAGCAACTTGGGTGGTGGGGGTGTCACCGGGGAGCTGTTTTTT.

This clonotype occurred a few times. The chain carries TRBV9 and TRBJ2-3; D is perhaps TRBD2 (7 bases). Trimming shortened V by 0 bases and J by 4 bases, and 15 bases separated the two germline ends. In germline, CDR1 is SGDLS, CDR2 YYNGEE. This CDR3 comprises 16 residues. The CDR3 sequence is CASSVGPQGRADTQYF. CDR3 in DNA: TGTGCCAGCAGCGTAGGGCCTCAGGGGAGGGCAGATACGCAGTATTTT.

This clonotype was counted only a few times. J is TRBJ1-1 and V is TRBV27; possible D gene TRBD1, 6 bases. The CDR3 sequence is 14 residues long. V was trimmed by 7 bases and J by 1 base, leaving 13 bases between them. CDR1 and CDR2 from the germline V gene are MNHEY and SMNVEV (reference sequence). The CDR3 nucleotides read TGTGCCAGCATCCTGGGACAAGGGAACACTGAAGCTTTCTTT. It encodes CASILGQGNTEAFF.

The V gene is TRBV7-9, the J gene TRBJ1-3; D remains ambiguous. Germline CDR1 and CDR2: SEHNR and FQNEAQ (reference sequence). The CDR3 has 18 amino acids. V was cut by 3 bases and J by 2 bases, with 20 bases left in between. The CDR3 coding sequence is TGTGCCAGCAGCTTTAGCGGAAGAGAGACGGCAACTGGAAACACCATATATTTT. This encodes CASSFSGRETATGNTIYF.

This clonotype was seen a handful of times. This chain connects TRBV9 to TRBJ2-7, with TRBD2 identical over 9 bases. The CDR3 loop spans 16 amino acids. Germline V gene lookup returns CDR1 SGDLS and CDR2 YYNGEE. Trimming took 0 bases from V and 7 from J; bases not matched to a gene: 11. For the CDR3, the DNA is TGTGCCAGCAGCGTAGAAGGCGGGAGGGCCGGAGGGGAGCAGTACTTC. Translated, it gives CASSVEGGRAGGEQYF.

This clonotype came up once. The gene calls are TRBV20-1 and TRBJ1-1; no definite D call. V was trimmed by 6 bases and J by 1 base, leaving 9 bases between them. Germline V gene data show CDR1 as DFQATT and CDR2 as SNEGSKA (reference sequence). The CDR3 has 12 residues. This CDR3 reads CSAPDPNTEAFF. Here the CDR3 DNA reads TGCAGTGCCCCCGACCCGAACACTGAAGCTTTCTTT.

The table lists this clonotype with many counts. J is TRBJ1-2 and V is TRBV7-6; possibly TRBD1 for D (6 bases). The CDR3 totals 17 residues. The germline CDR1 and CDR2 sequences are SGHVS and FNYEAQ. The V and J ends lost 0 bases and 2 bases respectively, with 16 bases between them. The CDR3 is CASSLAPRQDLNYGYTF. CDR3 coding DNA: TGTGCCAGCAGCTTAGCCCCCAGACAGGACCTCAACTATGGCTACACCTTC.

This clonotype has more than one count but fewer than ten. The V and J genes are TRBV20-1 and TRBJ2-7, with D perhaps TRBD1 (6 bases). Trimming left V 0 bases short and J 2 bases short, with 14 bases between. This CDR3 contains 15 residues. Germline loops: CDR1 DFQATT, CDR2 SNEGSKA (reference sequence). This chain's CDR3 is CSARDLQGITYEQYF. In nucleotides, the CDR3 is TGCAGTGCTAGAGATCTACAGGGAATTACCTACGAGCAGTACTTC.

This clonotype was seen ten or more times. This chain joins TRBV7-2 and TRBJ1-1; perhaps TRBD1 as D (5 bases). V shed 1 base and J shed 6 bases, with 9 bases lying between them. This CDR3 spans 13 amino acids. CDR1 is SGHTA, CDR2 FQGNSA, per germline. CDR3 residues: CASSLVMGAEAFF. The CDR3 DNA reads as TGTGCCAGCAGCTTAGTAATGGGGGCTGAAGCTTTCTTT.

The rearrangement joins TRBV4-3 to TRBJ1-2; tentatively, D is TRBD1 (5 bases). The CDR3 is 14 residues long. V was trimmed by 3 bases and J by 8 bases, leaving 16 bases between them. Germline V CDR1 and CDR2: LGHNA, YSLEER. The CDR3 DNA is TGCGCCAGCAGCCAGGGGACTACTGTCAGGGGCTACACCTTC. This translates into CASSQGTTVRGYTF.

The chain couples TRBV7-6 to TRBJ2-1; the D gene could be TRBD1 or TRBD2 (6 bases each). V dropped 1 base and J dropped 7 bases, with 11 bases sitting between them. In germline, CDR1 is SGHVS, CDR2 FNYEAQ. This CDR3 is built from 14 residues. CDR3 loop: CASSLEGGQNEQFF. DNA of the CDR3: TGTGCCAGCAGCTTAGAGGGAGGACAGAATGAGCAGTTCTTC.